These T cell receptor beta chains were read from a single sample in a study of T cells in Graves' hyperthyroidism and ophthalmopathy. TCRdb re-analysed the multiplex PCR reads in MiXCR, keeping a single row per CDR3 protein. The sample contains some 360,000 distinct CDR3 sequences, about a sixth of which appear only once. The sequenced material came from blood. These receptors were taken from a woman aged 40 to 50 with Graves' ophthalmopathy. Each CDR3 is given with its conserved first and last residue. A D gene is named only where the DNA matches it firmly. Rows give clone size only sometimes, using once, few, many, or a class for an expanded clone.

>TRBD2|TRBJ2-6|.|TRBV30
TGTGCCCCTGGGGTTTGGTGGAGGGGAGGGAGCCCTGGGGCCAACGTCCTGACTTTC
CAPGVWWRGGSPGANVLTF
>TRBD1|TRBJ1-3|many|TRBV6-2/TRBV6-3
TGTGCCAGCAGTCGGGGACAGGATAAAAACACCATATATTTT
CASSRGQDKNTIYF
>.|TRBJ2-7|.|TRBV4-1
TGCGCCAGCAGCCAGGGTACAAGGAGGGAGGCCCCCTACGAGCAGTACTTC
CASSQGTRREAPYEQYF
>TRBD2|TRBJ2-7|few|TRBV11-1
TGTGCCAGCAGCCCGGACGCGGGAGGGCCCAAGTCCTACGAGCAGTACTTC
CASSPDAGGPKSYEQYF
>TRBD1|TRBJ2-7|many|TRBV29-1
TGCAGCGCCGAGGGGGGACAGGGTGGCTCCTACGAGCAGTACTTC
CSAEGGQGGSYEQYF
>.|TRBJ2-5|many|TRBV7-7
TGTGCTAGCAGCGGAGGGTCAGAGACCCAGTACTTC
CASSGGSETQYF
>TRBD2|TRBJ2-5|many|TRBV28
TGTGCCAGCTCTTTCTCGGGACTAGCGGAACAAGAGACCCAGTACTTC
CASSFSGLAEQETQYF
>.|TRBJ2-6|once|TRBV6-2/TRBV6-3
TGTGCCAGCAGTTACCGACAGGTGAACTTAGGGGGGGCCAACGTCCTGACTTTC
CASSYRQVNLGGANVLTF
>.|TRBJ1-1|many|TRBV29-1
TGCAGCGTTGAAAAGGGTGGGATGAACACTGAAGCTTTCTTT
CSVEKGGMNTEAFF
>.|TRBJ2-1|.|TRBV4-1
TGCGCCACCACGGGCCCTAGGGACAATGAGCAGTTCTTC
CATTGPRDNEQFF
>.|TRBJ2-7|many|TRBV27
TGTGCCAGCAGTTACTCCTCGAGCTCCTACGAGCAGTACTTC
CASSYSSSSYEQYF
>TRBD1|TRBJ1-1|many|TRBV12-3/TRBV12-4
TGTGCCAGCAGGAACACCGGGACAGGGAATGAAGCTTTCTTT
CASRNTGTGNEAFF
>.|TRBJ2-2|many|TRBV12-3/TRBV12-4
TGTGCCAGCAGTTTATTCGGTGGCCCGAACACCGGGGAGCTGTTTTTT
CASSLFGGPNTGELFF
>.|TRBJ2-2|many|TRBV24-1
TGTGCCACCAGCACAAGGTGGGGGGCAAACACCGGGGAGCTGTTTTTT
CATSTRWGANTGELFF
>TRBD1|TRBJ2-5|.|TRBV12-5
TGTGCTAGTGGTACGGGACAGGGGGGCTTCCAAGAGACCCAGTACTTC
CASGTGQGGFQETQYF
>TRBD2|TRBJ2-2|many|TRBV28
TGTGCCAGCAGTTTGCTAGCGGGAAAGGCCGGGGAGCTGTTTTTT
CASSLLAGKAGELFF
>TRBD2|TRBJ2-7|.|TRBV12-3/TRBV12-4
TGTGCCAGCAGTTTAGCCCTGGGGACTACACACTACGAGCAGTACTTC
CASSLALGTTHYEQYF
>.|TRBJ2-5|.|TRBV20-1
TGCAGTGCTGAAGCCGGGACATCGTACCAAGAGACCCAGTACTTC
CSAEAGTSYQETQYF
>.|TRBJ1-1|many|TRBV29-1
TGCAGCGTTGGGACAGAATCCACTGAAGCTTTCTTT
CSVGTESTEAFF
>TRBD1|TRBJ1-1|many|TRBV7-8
TGTGCCAGCAGCTTGGGGACAGACCACACGAACACTGAAGCTTTCTTT
CASSLGTDHTNTEAFF
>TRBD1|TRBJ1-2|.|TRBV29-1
TGCAGCGTCACAGGGGATGCTAACTATGGCTACACCTTC
CSVTGDANYGYTF
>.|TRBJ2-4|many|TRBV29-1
TGCAGCGTTGTATCAGGGCTAGCCAAAAACATTCAGTACTTC
CSVVSGLAKNIQYF
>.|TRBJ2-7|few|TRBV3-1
TGTGCCAGCAGCCCCCTAAGGACTTCGGACGAGCAGTACTTC
CASSPLRTSDEQYF
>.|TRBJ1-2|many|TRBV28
TGTGCCAGCAGTCCCCTCGGGGGCCTAGACAGAAAGGGAAGGACTAACTATGGCTACACCTTC
CASSPLGGLDRKGRTNYGYTF
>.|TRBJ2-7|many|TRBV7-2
TGTGCCAGCAGCGAAGATTTTAGCGGCTACGAGCAGTACTTC
CASSEDFSGYEQYF
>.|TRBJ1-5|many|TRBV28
TGTGCCAGCAGCATCCAGGGTGTTAGCAATCAGCCCCAGCATTTT
CASSIQGVSNQPQHF
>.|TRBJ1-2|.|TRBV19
TGTGCCAGTAGTACTCACAGTGATGGCTACACCTTC
CASSTHSDGYTF
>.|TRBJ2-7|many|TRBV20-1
TGCAGTGCTAGTCTGCCCGCGGGCCGCTCCTACGAGCAGTACTTC
CSASLPAGRSYEQYF
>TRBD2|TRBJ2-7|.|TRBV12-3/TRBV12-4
TGTGCCAGCAGTGGGGGGACTAGCGGGCCTAAAGAGCAGTACTTC
CASSGGTSGPKEQYF
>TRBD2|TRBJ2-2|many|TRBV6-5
TGTGCCAGCAGATTGGCGGGAGGGTACACCGGGGAGCTGTTTTTT
CASRLAGGYTGELFF
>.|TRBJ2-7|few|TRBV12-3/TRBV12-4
TGTGCCAGCAGCAAAGTTTACGAGCGGTACTTC
CASSKVYERYF
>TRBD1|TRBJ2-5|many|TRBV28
TGTGCCAGCAGTTTTGATTCCGGGACAGGGTGGACGGAGACCCAGTACTTC
CASSFDSGTGWTETQYF
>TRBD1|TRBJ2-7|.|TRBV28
TGTGCCAGCAGTTCCCCGGGACAGGGCTTCTACGAGCAGTACTTC
CASSSPGQGFYEQYF
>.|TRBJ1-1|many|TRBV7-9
TGTGCCAGCAGCTTAGTACAGGGATTCTCTGAAGCTTTCTTT
CASSLVQGFSEAFF
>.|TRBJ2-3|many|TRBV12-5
TGTGCTAGTGGTTACAGGACAGATACGCAGTATTTT
CASGYRTDTQYF
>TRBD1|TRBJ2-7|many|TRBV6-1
TGTGCCAGCAGCGGAAGACAGGGGAGGTTGCAGTACTTC
CASSGRQGRLQYF
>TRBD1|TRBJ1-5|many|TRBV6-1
TGTGCCAGCAGAGGACAGGGGAAGCATAATCAGCCCCAGCATTTT
CASRGQGKHNQPQHF
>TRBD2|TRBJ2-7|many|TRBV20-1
TGCAGTGCTAGAAAGCCGGGACTAGCGGACGAGCAGTACTTC
CSARKPGLADEQYF
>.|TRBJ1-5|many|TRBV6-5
TGTGCCAGCAGGCCCGCGGATCTGAGCAATCAGCCCCAGCATTTT
CASRPADLSNQPQHF
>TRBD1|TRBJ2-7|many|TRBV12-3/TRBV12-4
TGTGCCACCTCGAGGGACAGGGCCTACGAGCAGTACTTC
CATSRDRAYEQYF
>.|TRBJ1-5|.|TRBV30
TGTGCCTGGAGTTTCGAGGGTTCGCAGCCCCAGCATTTT
CAWSFEGSQPQHF
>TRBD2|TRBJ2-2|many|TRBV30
TGTGCCTGGAGTGGGACTAGCGGGGCCGGGGAGCTGTTTTTT
CAWSGTSGAGELFF
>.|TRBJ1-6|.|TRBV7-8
TGTGCCAGCAGCTTAGAGGACGGGGAGGTCCCCACCTTT
CASSLEDGEVPTF
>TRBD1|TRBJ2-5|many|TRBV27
TGTGCCAGCAGTAGGACAGGCCCGTACCAAGAGACCCAGTACTTC
CASSRTGPYQETQYF
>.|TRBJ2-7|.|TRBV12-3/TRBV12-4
TGTGCCAGCAGCCAAACAGGGCTGGGCGAGCAGTACTTC
CASSQTGLGEQYF
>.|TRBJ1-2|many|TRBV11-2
TGTGCCAGCAGCTTAGAATGGACGGATTATGGCTACACCTTC
CASSLEWTDYGYTF
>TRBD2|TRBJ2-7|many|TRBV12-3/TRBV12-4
TGTGCCAGCAGTCCGGGACTAGTGAAATACGAGCAGTACTTC
CASSPGLVKYEQYF
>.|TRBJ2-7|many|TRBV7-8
TGTGCCAGCAGCTTAGCATCAAAGACCTACGAGCAGTACTTC
CASSLASKTYEQYF
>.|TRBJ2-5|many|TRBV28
TGTGCCAGCAGTTCATTGAGCAGGGTGGCGAGAGAGACCCAGTACTTC
CASSSLSRVARETQYF